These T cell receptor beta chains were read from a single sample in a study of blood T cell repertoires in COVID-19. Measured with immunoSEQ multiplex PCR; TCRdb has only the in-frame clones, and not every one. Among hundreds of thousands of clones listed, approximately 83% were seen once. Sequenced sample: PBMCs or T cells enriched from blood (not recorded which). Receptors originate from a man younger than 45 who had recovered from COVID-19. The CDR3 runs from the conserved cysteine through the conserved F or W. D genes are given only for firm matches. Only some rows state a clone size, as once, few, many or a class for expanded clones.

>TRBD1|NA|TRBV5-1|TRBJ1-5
CASSRDRGDQPQHF
TGCGCCAGCAGCCGGGACAGGGGGGATCAGCCCCAGCATTTT
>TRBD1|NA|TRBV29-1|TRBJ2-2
CSASVGQPNTGELFF
TGCAGCGCGAGTGTGGGACAGCCGAACACCGGGGAGCTGTTTTTT
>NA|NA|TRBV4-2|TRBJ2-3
CASTNGRSSGHTDTQYF
TGTGCCAGCACCAACGGGCGGTCCTCGGGACACACAGATACGCAGTATTTT
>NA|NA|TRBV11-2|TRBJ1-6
CASSLDIRWNSPLHF
TGTGCCAGCAGCTTAGATATCAGGTGGAATTCACCCCTCCACTTT
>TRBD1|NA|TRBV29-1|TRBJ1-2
CSVEDIGTDFGYTF
TGCAGCGTTGAAGATATAGGGACAGATTTTGGCTACACCTTC
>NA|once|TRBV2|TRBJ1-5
CASSDRGVSNQPQHF
TGTGCCAGCAGTGACCGGGGGGTGAGCAATCAGCCCCAGCATTTT
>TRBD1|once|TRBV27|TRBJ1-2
CASSLTRGPLYGYTF
TGTGCCAGCAGTTTAACGAGGGGGCCCCTCTATGGCTACACCTTC
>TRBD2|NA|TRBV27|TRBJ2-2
CASSFPGGVHTGELFF
TGTGCCAGCAGTTTCCCGGGGGGGGTCCACACCGGGGAGCTGTTTTTT
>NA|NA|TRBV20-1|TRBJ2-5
CSASRQQETQYF
TGCAGTGCTAGTCGTCAGCAAGAGACCCAGTACTTC
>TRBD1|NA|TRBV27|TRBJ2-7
CASSFVNRGPLEQYF
TGTGCCAGCAGTTTCGTCAACAGGGGGCCGCTCGAGCAGTACTTC
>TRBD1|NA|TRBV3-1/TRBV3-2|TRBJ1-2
CASSPGQGNYGYTF
TGTGCCAGCAGCCCAGGACAGGGGAACTATGGCTACACCTTC
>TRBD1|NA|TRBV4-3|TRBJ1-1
CASSLQGVRTEAFF
TGCGCCAGCAGCTTACAGGGGGTAAGGACTGAAGCTTTCTTT
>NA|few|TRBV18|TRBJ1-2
CASSPDSNYGYTF
TGTGCCAGCTCACCTGACAGCAACTATGGCTACACCTTC
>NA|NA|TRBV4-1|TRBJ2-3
CATSVQRGTDTQYF
TGCGCCACCTCCGTCCAAAGAGGGACAGATACGCAGTATTTT
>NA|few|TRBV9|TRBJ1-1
CASSVGGQGTEAFF
TGTGCCAGCAGCGTAGGAGGTCAGGGCACTGAAGCTTTCTTT
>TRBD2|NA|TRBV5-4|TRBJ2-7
CASSLGSGEYEQYF
TGTGCCAGCAGCTTAGGGAGCGGGGAATACGAGCAGTACTTC
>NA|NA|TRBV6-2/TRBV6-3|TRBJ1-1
CASSAGEAFF
TGTGCCAGCAGTGCAGGGGAAGCTTTCTTT
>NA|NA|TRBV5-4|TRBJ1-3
CASSPAGSGNTIYF
TGTGCCAGCAGCCCAGCGGGTTCTGGAAACACCATATATTTT
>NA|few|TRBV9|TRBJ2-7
CASSGGAVSSYEQYF
TGTGCCAGCAGTGGGGGGGCAGTTAGCTCCTACGAGCAGTACTTC
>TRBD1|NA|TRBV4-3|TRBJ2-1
CASSPYLGQGYNEQFF
TGCGCCAGCAGCCCTTACCTAGGACAGGGGTACAATGAGCAGTTCTTC
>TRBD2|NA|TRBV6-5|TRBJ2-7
CASSYLRGGEQYF
TGTGCCAGCAGTTACTTACGCGGGGGAGAGCAGTACTTC
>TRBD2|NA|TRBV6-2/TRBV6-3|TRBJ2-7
CASSYRLAGGSSYEQYF
TGTGCCAGCAGTTATCGGCTAGCGGGGGGTAGCTCCTACGAGCAGTACTTC
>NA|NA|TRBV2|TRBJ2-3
CATTGLFTSTDTQYF
TGTGCCACAACGGGACTCTTTACTAGCACAGATACGCAGTATTTT
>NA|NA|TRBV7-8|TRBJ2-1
CASSLDYSSYNEQFF
TGTGCCAGCAGCTTAGACTATTCCTCCTACAATGAGCAGTTCTTC
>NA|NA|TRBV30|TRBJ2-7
CAWGDGTSLSYEQYF
TGTGCCTGGGGCGACGGGACAAGTCTCTCCTACGAGCAGTACTTC
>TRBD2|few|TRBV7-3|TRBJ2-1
CASSSRLAGSDDNEQFF
TGTGCCAGCAGCTCCCGACTAGCGGGGAGCGATGACAATGAGCAGTTCTTC
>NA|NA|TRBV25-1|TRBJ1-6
CASSDQGRYSPLHF
TGTGCCAGCAGTGACCAGGGGCGATATTCACCCCTCCACTTT
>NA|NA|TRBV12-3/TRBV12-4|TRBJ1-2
CASSFPGRGYTF
TGTGCCAGCAGTTTCCCAGGGCGTGGCTACACCTTC
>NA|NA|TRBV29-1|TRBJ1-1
CSASEGQQNTEAFF
TGCAGTGCCTCGGAGGGCCAGCAGAACACTGAAGCTTTCTTT
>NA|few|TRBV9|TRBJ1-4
CASSGTGATNEKLFF
TGTGCCAGCAGCGGCACAGGTGCAACTAATGAAAAACTGTTTTTT
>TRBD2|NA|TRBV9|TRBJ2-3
CASSVVSSGGRADTQYF
TGTGCCAGCAGCGTAGTGTCTAGCGGAGGTCGGGCAGATACGCAGTATTTT
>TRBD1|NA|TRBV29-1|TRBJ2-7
CSVRDSYEQYF
TGCAGCGTCCGGGACAGTTACGAGCAGTACTTC
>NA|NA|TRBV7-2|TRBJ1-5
CASSSILQGVAQHF
TGTGCCAGCAGCTCGATTCTTCAGGGTGTGGCCCAGCATTTT
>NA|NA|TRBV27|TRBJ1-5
CASSNDSPNQPQHF
TGTGCCAGCAGCAATGACAGCCCCAATCAGCCCCAGCATTTT
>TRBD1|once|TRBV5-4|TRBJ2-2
CASSLPGQGTGELFF
TGTGCCAGCAGCTTACCGGGACAGGGCACCGGGGAGCTGTTTTTT
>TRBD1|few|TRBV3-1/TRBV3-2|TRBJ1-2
CASSPTGKGLDIYGYTF
TGTGCCAGCAGCCCGACAGGGAAGGGGTTAGACATCTATGGCTACACCTTC
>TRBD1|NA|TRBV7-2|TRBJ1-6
CASSLEAQGYSPLHF
TGTGCCAGCAGCTTGGAAGCACAGGGGTATTCACCCCTCCACTTT
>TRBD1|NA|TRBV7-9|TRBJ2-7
CASSATGAGQYF
TGTGCCAGCAGCGCGACAGGGGCGGGGCAGTACTTC
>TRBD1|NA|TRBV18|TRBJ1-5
CASSPGTGVFQPQHF
TGTGCCAGCTCACCCGGGACAGGGGTTTTTCAGCCCCAGCATTTT
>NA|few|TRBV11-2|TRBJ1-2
CASSLVPYSNYGYTF
TGTGCCAGCAGCTTAGTACCCTATTCTAACTATGGCTACACCTTC
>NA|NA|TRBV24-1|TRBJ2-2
CATSDFNGELFF
TGTGCCACCAGTGATTTTAACGGGGAGCTGTTTTTT
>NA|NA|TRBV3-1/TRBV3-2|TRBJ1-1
CASSQELSGTEAFF
TGTGCCAGCAGCCAAGAGCTTTCGGGCACTGAAGCTTTCTTT
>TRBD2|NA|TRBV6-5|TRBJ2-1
CASNPRGDTYNEQFF
TGTGCCAGCAATCCACGGGGGGATACTTACAATGAGCAGTTCTTC
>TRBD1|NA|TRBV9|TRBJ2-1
CASSVGGGGEQFF
TGTGCCAGCAGCGTAGGAGGGGGCGGGGAGCAGTTCTTC
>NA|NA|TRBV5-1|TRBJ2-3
CASSPQTDTQYF
TGCGCCAGCAGCCCTCAGACAGATACGCAGTATTTT
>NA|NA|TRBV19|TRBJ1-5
CASSVKGVSNQPQHF
TGTGCCAGTAGCGTGAAGGGGGTAAGCAATCAGCCCCAGCATTTT
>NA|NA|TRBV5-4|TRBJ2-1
CASSLDSYNEQFF
TGTGCCAGCAGCCTGGACAGTTACAATGAGCAGTTCTTC
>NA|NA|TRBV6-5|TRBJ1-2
CASRRGSWLGYGYTF
TGTGCCAGCAGGAGGGGGTCCTGGCTAGGGTATGGCTACACCTTC
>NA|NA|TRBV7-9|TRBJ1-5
CASSPTVAENQPQHF
TGTGCCAGCAGCCCCACGGTAGCTGAGAATCAGCCCCAGCATTTT
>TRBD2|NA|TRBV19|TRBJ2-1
CASSTRIAGYNEQFF
TGTGCCAGTAGTACCAGGATAGCGGGGTACAATGAGCAGTTCTTC
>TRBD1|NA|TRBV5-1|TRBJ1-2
CASSLGGQGPYGYTF
TGCGCCAGCAGCTTAGGGGGACAGGGACCCTATGGCTACACCTTC
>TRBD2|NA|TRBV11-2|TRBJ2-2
CASSPKTSGGAWELFF
TGTGCCAGCAGCCCCAAGACTAGCGGGGGGGCCTGGGAGCTGTTTTTT
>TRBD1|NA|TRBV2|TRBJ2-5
CASSFNRGETQYF
TGTGCCAGCAGTTTTAACAGGGGGGAGACCCAGTACTTC
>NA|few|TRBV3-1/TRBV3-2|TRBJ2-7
CASSQVSSEQYF
TGTGCCAGCAGCCAAGTCTCTAGCGAGCAGTACTTC
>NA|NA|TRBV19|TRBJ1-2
CASSTGSGYGYTF
TGTGCCAGTAGTACAGGGTCAGGCTATGGCTACACCTTC
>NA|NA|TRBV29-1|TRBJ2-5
CSAMIGQGWQETQYF
TGCAGCGCCATGATTGGGCAGGGGTGGCAAGAGACCCAGTACTTC